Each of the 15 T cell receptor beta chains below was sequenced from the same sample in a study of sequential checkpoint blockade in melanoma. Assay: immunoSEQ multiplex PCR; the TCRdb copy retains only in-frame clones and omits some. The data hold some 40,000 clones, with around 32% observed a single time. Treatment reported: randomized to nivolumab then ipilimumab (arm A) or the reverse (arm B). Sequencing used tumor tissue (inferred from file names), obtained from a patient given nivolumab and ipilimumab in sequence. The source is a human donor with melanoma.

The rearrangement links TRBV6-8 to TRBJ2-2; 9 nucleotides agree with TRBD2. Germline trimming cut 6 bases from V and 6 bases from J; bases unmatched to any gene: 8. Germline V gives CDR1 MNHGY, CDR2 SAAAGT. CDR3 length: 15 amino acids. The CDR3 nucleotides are TGTGCCAGCAGACGCGGGGGGGCCGTCCCCGGGGAGCTGTTTTTT. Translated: CASRRGGAVPGELFF.

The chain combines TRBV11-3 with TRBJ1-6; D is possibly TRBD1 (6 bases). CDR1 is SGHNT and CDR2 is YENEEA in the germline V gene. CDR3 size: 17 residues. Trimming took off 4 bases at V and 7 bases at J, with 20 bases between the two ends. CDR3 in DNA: TGTGCCAGCAGCTCCTCACAGGGCCTAAGGGCCAATTCACCCCTCCACTTT. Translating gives CASSSSQGLRANSPLHF. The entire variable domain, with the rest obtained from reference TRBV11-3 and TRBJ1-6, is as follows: EAGVVQSPRYKIIEKKQPVAFWCNPISGHNTLYWYLQNLGQGPELLIRYENEEAVDDSQLPKDRFSAERLKGVDSTLKIQPAELGDSAVYLCASSSSQGLRANSPLHFGNGTRLTVT.

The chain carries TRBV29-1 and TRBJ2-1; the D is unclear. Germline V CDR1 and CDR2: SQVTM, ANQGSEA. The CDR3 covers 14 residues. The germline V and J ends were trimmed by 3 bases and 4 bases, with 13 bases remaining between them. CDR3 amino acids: CSVEPGDRYNEQFF. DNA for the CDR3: TGCAGCGTTGAGCCCGGAGACCGTTACAATGAGCAGTTCTTC.

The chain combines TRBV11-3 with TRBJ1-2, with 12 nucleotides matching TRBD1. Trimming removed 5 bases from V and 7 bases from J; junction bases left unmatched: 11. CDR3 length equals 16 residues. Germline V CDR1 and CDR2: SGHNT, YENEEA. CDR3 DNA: TGTGCCAGCAGCCCTTCAGGGACAGGGGGCCTCGGTGGCTACACCTTC. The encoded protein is CASSPSGTGGLGGYTF.

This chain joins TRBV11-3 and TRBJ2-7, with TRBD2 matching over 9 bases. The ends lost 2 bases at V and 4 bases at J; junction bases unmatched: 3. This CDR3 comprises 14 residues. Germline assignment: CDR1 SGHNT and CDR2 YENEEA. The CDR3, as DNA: TGTGCCAGCAGCTTACGGCGGGAGGGTTACGAGCAGTACTTC. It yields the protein CASSLRREGYEQYF.

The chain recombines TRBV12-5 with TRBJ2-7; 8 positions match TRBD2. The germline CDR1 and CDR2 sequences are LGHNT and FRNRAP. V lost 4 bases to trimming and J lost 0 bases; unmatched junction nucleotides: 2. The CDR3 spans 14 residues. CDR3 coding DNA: TGTGCTAGTGGTTCCGGGAGGGCCTCCTACGAGCAGTACTTC. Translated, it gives CASGSGRASYEQYF.

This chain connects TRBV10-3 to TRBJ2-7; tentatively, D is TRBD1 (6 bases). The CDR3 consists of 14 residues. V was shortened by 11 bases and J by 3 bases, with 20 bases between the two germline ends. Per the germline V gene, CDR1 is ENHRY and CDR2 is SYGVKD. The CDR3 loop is CASPPSTGRYEQYF. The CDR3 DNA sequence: TGTGCCTCCCCCCCTTCGACAGGTCGCTACGAGCAGTACTTC.

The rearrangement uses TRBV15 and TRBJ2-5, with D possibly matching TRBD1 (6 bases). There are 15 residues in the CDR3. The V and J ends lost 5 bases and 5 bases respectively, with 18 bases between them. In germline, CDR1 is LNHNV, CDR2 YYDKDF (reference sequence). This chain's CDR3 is CATSRAGDKLETQYF. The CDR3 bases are TGTGCCACCAGCCGAGCAGGGGATAAACTGGAGACCCAGTACTTC.

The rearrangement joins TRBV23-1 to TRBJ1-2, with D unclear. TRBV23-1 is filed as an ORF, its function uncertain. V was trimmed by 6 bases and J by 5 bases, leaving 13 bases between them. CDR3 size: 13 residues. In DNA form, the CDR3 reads TGCGCCAGCAGCTTACCTTCGGAATATGGCTACACCTTC. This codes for CASSLPSEYGYTF.

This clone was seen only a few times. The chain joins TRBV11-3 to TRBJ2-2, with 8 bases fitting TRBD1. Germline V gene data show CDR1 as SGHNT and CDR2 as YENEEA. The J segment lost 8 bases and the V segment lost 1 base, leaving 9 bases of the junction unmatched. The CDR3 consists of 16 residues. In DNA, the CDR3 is TGTGCCAGCAGCTTAGGAGCAGGGGGCGCGGAAGGGGAGCTGTTTTTT. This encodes CASSLGAGGAEGELFF.

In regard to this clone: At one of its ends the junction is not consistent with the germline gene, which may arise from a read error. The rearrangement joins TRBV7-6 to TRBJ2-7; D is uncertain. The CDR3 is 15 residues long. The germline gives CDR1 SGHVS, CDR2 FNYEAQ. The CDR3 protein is CASSPGAAFSYEQYF. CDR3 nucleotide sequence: TGTGCTAGCAGCCCCGGCGCAGCGTTCTCCTACGAGCAGTACTTC.

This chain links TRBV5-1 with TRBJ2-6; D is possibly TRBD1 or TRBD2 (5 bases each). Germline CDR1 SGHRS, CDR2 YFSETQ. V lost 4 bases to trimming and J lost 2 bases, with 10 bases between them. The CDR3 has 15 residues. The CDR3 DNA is TGCGCCAGCAGCGCGGGCAGGGCTGGGGCCAACGTCCTGACTTTC. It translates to CASSAGRAGANVLTF.

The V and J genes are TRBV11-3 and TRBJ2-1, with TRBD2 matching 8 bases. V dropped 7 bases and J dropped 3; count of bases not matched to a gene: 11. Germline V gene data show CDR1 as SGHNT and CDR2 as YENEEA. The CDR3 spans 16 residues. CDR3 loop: CASIPARRGDYNEQFF. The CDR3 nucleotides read TGTGCCAGCATTCCTGCTCGGCGGGGGGACTACAATGAGCAGTTCTTC.

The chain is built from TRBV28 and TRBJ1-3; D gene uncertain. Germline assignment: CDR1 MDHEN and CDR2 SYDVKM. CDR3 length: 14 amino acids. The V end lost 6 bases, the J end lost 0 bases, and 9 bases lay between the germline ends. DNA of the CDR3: TGTGCCAGCAGCGCAACCGGCTCTGGAAACACCATATATTTT. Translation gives CASSATGSGNTIYF.

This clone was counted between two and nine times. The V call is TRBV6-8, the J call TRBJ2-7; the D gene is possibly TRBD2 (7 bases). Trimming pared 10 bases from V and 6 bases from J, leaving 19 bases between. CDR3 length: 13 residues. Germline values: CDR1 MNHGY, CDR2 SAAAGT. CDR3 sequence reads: CATETGEGGEQYF. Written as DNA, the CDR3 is TGTGCCACCGAAACTGGGGAGGGGGGCGAGCAGTACTTC.